A single T cell receptor beta chain is shown here with its context. Its matching antigen is unknown. The table came from immunoSEQ multiplex PCR; TCRdb's copy has only in-frame clones and leaves some out. The sample yields tens of thousands of clones, about three quarters seen once. This sample was included in a study of T cell responses to AZD1222 COVID-19 vaccine. Study-level results: Donors were mostly white British, more females; clonal diversity possibly underestimated. Targets within unmutated variant regions were reportedly found for nearly half of spike-specific TCRs.

This CDR3 comprises 15 residues. From germline, CDR1 is KGHDR and CDR2 SFDVKD. Unmatched junction bases numbered 9, after V lost 4 bases and J lost 9 bases. This TCR was recovered from an adult who received the AZD1222 COVID-19 vaccine. This specimen consisted of peripheral blood, obtained 28 days after the second AZD1222 dose. The rearrangement uses TRBV24-1 and TRBJ2-1; 9 positions agree with TRBD1. CDR3 sequence reads: CATSDLPGQGSEQFF. The CDR3 DNA follows: TGTGCCACCAGTGACCTCCCGGGACAGGGTAGTGAGCAGTTCTTC.